This T cell receptor (beta chain) was recorded in a study of blood T cell repertoires in COVID-19. Study in general: The United States, Italy and Spain supplied acute and convalescent COVID-19 samples. From T cells, B-cell-depleted T cells, or PBMCs came the material, which was cDNA or gDNA.

In the original workflow: Using reference gene primer amplification, nucleated cell counts were estimated. The assay was immunoSEQ multiplex PCR, and TCRdb's table has in-frame clones only and misses some. The V and J calls and the clone size are those of that table, but D and trimming were determined from the DNA. This table holds 100,000 to 150,000 clones, around three quarters found once. This clone was detected once. Material for sequencing was peripheral blood. This TCR came from a man between 40 and 49 years old with active or convalescent COVID-19.

CDR3 DNA: TGTGCCAGCAGTGAAGGGGGGCGCCTAGATACGCAGTATTTT. It translates to CASSEGGRLDTQYF. V is TRBV6-1 and J is TRBJ2-3, with a possible D match to TRBD1 (6 bases). Germline-derived CDR1 and CDR2 are MNHNS and SASEGT. The CDR3 covers 14 residues. The V and J ends lost 1 base and 5 bases respectively, with 10 bases between them.